The entry below gives a single TCR beta chain sequence along with its context. The antigen is unknown. CDR1 is SQVTM and CDR2 is ANQGSEA in the germline V gene. After removal of 6 bases from V and 2 bases from J, the junction contained 10 bases not matched to a gene. This CDR3 is built from 15 residues. The record originates from a study of tumor and adjacent non-tumor tissue in lung cancer. Turning to the study itself: Aged about 31 to 76 years, patients included fewer than 11 men and 5 women with stage I to III disease.

TCRbeta libraries were built with three rounds of nested PCR, modified from ARM-PCR. In TCRdb, the multiplex PCR reads were re-called with MiXCR into one record per CDR3 protein. The sample yields about 85,000 distinct CDR3 sequences, roughly three fifths seen once. This sample's RNA came from whole unsorted tissue. Donors were chemotherapy-naive, newly diagnosed lung cancer surgical patients in China, August–November 2014. Study results and caveats: Compared with tumor, normal lung showed significantly lower TCR diversity.

The chain links TRBV29-1 to TRBJ2-5, with 9 nucleotides matching TRBD1. The TCR comes from a man between 65 and 80 years old with non-small cell lung cancer. Sequencing was carried out using lung tumor tissue. CDR3 residues: CSVVGGQGGQETQYF. CDR3 in DNA: TGCAGCGTCGTGGGGGGACAGGGAGGACAAGAGACCCAGTACTTC.